This is a list of T cell receptor beta chains from one sample in a study of blood T cell repertoires in COVID-19. Some clones are missing from TCRdb's copy, which holds only in-frame ones; the method was immunoSEQ multiplex PCR. The sample lists about 46,000 clones, 88% occurring once. The sample taken for sequencing was peripheral blood. The source of these receptors is a man aged 45-65 years with active COVID-19. Both conserved end residues are part of each CDR3. Each record gives: D gene, V gene, clone size, J gene, CDR3 protein, CDR3 DNA. D genes are given only for firm matches. Rows may omit the clone size; those that give it use once, few, many or a size class.

>TRBD2|TRBV7-9|.|TRBJ2-2
CASSVTSGGAPAGELFF
TGTGCCAGCAGCGTGACTAGCGGGGGGGCGCCGGCCGGGGAGCTGTTTTTT
>TRBD2|TRBV30|once|TRBJ2-1
CAWRTSGSSNEQFF
TGTGCCTGGAGGACTAGCGGGAGCTCCAATGAGCAGTTCTTC
>TRBD1|TRBV5-1|.|TRBJ2-7
CASSLIVAGTVGYEQYF
TGCGCCAGCAGCTTGATTGTTGCCGGGACAGTAGGCTACGAGCAGTACTTC
>.|TRBV28|.|TRBJ1-4
CASSSADRRSEKLFF
TGTGCCAGCAGTTCCGCAGACAGGAGGAGTGAAAAACTGTTTTTT
>TRBD2|TRBV10-3|.|TRBJ2-7
CAISEEERTSSYEQYF
TGTGCCATCAGTGAGGAAGAGCGGACTAGCTCCTACGAGCAGTACTTC
>.|TRBV19|few|TRBJ1-6
CASRGSRDNSPLHF
TGTGCCAGCAGGGGCAGCAGGGATAATTCACCCCTCCACTTT
>TRBD2|TRBV29-1|.|TRBJ2-2
CSVTSDTGELFF
TGCAGCGTTACTAGCGACACCGGGGAGCTGTTTTTT
>.|TRBV29-1|.|TRBJ2-2
CSVTQDFTGELFF
TGCAGCGTCACCCAGGATTTCACCGGGGAGCTGTTTTTT
>.|TRBV3-1/TRBV3-2|few|TRBJ2-5
CASSQDATTETQYF
TGTGCCAGCAGCCAAGATGCTACTACGGAGACCCAGTACTTC
>TRBD2|TRBV27|once|TRBJ2-2
CASSLKAGGVGELFF
TGTGCCAGCAGTTTAAAAGCGGGAGGGGTCGGGGAGCTGTTTTTT
>.|TRBV1|.|TRBJ1-6
CTSSQEEEGAAYNSPLHF
TGCACCAGCAGCCAAGAAGAGGAGGGCGCGGCCTATAATTCACCCCTCCACTTT
>.|TRBV28|.|TRBJ1-5
CASSLAGDAGQPQHF
TGTGCCAGCAGTTTGGCAGGGGATGCTGGTCAGCCCCAGCATTTT
>.|TRBV5-5|.|TRBJ1-1
CASSWGLRNTEAFF
TGTGCCAGCAGCTGGGGACTTCGGAACACTGAAGCTTTCTTT